Listed below are T cell receptor beta chains from one sample, sequenced in a study of T-cell reconstitution after alpha-beta-depleted transplantation in children. TCRdb reanalysed the PCR reads using MiXCR and keeps one entry per CDR3 protein. The sample consists of some 640,000 distinct CDR3 sequences, roughly 17% of them appearing once. The specimen comprised PBMCs from the stem cell graft donor, sampled from the stem cell graft. The receptor source for this set is a human donor who donated a stem cell graft to a child with acute myeloid leukemia. CDR3s include the opening cysteine and the closing phenylalanine or tryptophan. Each record gives: clone size, J gene, D gene, V gene, CDR3 protein, CDR3 DNA. D genes are given only for firm matches. Clone size is shown for a subset of rows, as once, few, many or a class of expanded clone.

clone size: many; J gene: TRBJ1-2; D gene: NA; V gene: TRBV20-1; CDR3 protein: CSARGWGGANYGYTF; CDR3 DNA: TGCAGTGCTAGAGGATGGGGGGGGGCAAACTATGGCTACACCTTC
clone size: many; J gene: TRBJ2-3; D gene: NA; V gene: TRBV6-4; CDR3 protein: CASSEGARGGTDTQYF; CDR3 DNA: TGTGCCAGCAGTGAAGGGGCCAGGGGAGGCACAGATACGCAGTATTTT
clone size: NA; J gene: TRBJ2-6; D gene: NA; V gene: TRBV12-3/TRBV12-4; CDR3 protein: CASSFRSAGANVLTF; CDR3 DNA: TGTGCCAGCAGTTTTAGAAGTGCCGGGGCCAACGTCCTGACTTTC
clone size: many; J gene: TRBJ2-3; D gene: NA; V gene: TRBV7-2; CDR3 protein: CASSPQAGLITDTQYF; CDR3 DNA: TGTGCCAGCAGCCCCCAGGCAGGACTGATCACAGATACGCAGTATTTT
clone size: many; J gene: TRBJ2-7; D gene: TRBD2; V gene: TRBV20-1; CDR3 protein: CSAPTSGAYEQYF; CDR3 DNA: TGCAGTGCTCCCACTAGCGGCGCCTACGAGCAGTACTTC
clone size: many; J gene: TRBJ1-2; D gene: NA; V gene: TRBV13; CDR3 protein: CASRTFPHGYTF; CDR3 DNA: TGTGCCAGCCGGACATTCCCGCATGGCTACACCTTC
clone size: many; J gene: TRBJ2-1; D gene: TRBD2; V gene: TRBV6-5; CDR3 protein: CASSYRPSGYNEQFF; CDR3 DNA: TGTGCCAGCAGTTACCGACCTAGCGGCTACAATGAGCAGTTCTTC
clone size: NA; J gene: TRBJ2-7; D gene: NA; V gene: TRBV7-9; CDR3 protein: CASSPKGRSYEQYF; CDR3 DNA: TGTGCCAGCAGCCCTAAAGGACGGAGCTACGAGCAGTACTTC
clone size: NA; J gene: TRBJ1-2; D gene: TRBD1; V gene: TRBV30; CDR3 protein: CAWSVQGSYGYTF; CDR3 DNA: TGTGCCTGGAGTGTACAGGGGTCGTATGGCTACACCTTC
clone size: many; J gene: TRBJ1-2; D gene: NA; V gene: TRBV12-3/TRBV12-4; CDR3 protein: CASSPWTGYGYTF; CDR3 DNA: TGTGCCAGCAGTCCCTGGACGGGGTATGGCTACACCTTC
clone size: NA; J gene: TRBJ1-1; D gene: TRBD1; V gene: TRBV4-1; CDR3 protein: CASSQTGGWEGAFF; CDR3 DNA: TGCGCCAGCAGCCAGACAGGGGGCTGGGAGGGAGCTTTCTTT
clone size: NA; J gene: TRBJ1-2; D gene: NA; V gene: TRBV5-1; CDR3 protein: CASSPGTEGYGYTF; CDR3 DNA: TGCGCCAGCAGCCCCGGGACGGAAGGCTATGGCTACACCTTC
clone size: many; J gene: TRBJ2-1; D gene: TRBD1; V gene: TRBV29-1; CDR3 protein: CSVVVRDRGRLSAGGEQFF; CDR3 DNA: TGCAGCGTTGTGGTGCGGGACAGGGGGCGTCTGTCCGCCGGGGGTGAGCAGTTCTTC
clone size: NA; J gene: TRBJ2-3; D gene: TRBD1; V gene: TRBV10-2; CDR3 protein: CASSDPGQGKDTQYF; CDR3 DNA: TGCGCCAGCAGCGACCCGGGACAGGGGAAAGATACGCAGTATTTT
clone size: NA; J gene: TRBJ2-3; D gene: TRBD1; V gene: TRBV6-5; CDR3 protein: CASTLRRDRVPDTQYF; CDR3 DNA: TGTGCCAGCACCCTACGCCGGGACAGGGTACCAGATACGCAGTATTTT
clone size: few; J gene: TRBJ2-1; D gene: TRBD2; V gene: TRBV7-3; CDR3 protein: CASSPGTSGGQQFF; CDR3 DNA: TGTGCCAGCAGCCCAGGGACTAGCGGGGGGCAGCAGTTCTTC
clone size: NA; J gene: TRBJ2-1; D gene: NA; V gene: TRBV7-9; CDR3 protein: CASSFWAGRSYNEQFF; CDR3 DNA: TGTGCCAGCAGCTTCTGGGCAGGGCGCTCCTACAATGAGCAGTTCTTC
clone size: NA; J gene: TRBJ2-2; D gene: TRBD2; V gene: TRBV29-1; CDR3 protein: CSVWGLVNTGELFF; CDR3 DNA: TGCAGCGTGTGGGGACTAGTGAACACCGGGGAGCTGTTTTTT
clone size: NA; J gene: TRBJ1-1; D gene: TRBD1; V gene: TRBV29-1; CDR3 protein: CSVRQGPANTEAFF; CDR3 DNA: TGCAGCGTCCGACAGGGGCCAGCGAACACTGAAGCTTTCTTT
clone size: NA; J gene: TRBJ1-5; D gene: NA; V gene: TRBV5-1; CDR3 protein: CASSLVSGSNQPQHF; CDR3 DNA: TGCGCCAGCAGCTTGGTTTCAGGATCCAATCAGCCCCAGCATTTT
clone size: many; J gene: TRBJ1-1; D gene: NA; V gene: TRBV10-2; CDR3 protein: CASRDPSVNTEAFF; CDR3 DNA: TGCGCCAGCAGGGACCCTTCGGTAAACACTGAAGCTTTCTTT
clone size: many; J gene: TRBJ1-1; D gene: NA; V gene: TRBV10-3; CDR3 protein: CAISESTGGQVNTEAFF; CDR3 DNA: TGTGCCATCAGTGAGTCGACCGGGGGGCAGGTGAACACTGAAGCTTTCTTT
clone size: NA; J gene: TRBJ1-2; D gene: NA; V gene: TRBV20-1; CDR3 protein: CSASINGYTF; CDR3 DNA: TGCAGTGCGAGCATTAATGGCTACACCTTC
clone size: NA; J gene: TRBJ2-1; D gene: NA; V gene: TRBV12-3/TRBV12-4; CDR3 protein: CASSPLWDEQFF; CDR3 DNA: TGTGCCAGCAGTCCCCTTTGGGATGAGCAGTTCTTC
clone size: NA; J gene: TRBJ2-1; D gene: NA; V gene: TRBV7-6; CDR3 protein: CASSPGWGEGNEQFF; CDR3 DNA: TGTGCCAGCAGCCCGGGATGGGGGGAAGGCAATGAGCAGTTCTTC
clone size: few; J gene: TRBJ2-1; D gene: NA; V gene: TRBV15; CDR3 protein: CATSRVQNNEQFF; CDR3 DNA: TGTGCCACCAGCAGAGTACAAAACAATGAGCAGTTCTTC
clone size: few; J gene: TRBJ2-2; D gene: TRBD2; V gene: TRBV12-3/TRBV12-4; CDR3 protein: CASSFRGGNTGELFF; CDR3 DNA: TGTGCCAGCAGTTTCCGGGGGGGAAACACCGGGGAGCTGTTTTTT
clone size: many; J gene: TRBJ2-3; D gene: TRBD1; V gene: TRBV6-5; CDR3 protein: CASSYRQGDTQYF; CDR3 DNA: TGTGCCAGCAGTTACCGACAGGGGGATACGCAGTATTTT